These 30 T cell receptor beta chains came from one sample sequenced in a study of CD8 T cells in ankylosing spondylitis. Via MiXCR, TCRdb re-called the 5' RACE reads, giving one row per CDR3 protein. The sample has around 150,000 distinct CDR3 sequences, around a tenth seen once. Sequenced input: blood, either unsorted or a sorted T cell fraction (not recorded which). The receptors derive from a male donor with ankylosing spondylitis or in good health (not recorded which).

This clonotype was seen a few times. The chain links TRBV29-1 to TRBJ2-1; 14 positions match TRBD2. J lost 8 bases, V lost 7 bases, and 10 bases had no gene match. Looked up from germline, CDR1 is SQVTM and CDR2 is ANQGSEA. This CDR3 region has 15 residues. DNA for the CDR3: TGCAGCGCGAGGACTAGCGGGAGGATGTGGGATGAGCAGTTCTTC. Translated, it gives CSARTSGRMWDEQFF.

This clonotype was seen at least ten times. This chain connects TRBV5-1 to TRBJ1-2, with a tentative D call TRBD1 (6 bases). V lost 3 bases to trimming and J lost 4 bases, with 16 bases between them. The CDR3 spans 15 residues. CDR1 is SGHRS and CDR2 is YFSETQ in the germline V gene. CDR3 protein: CASSSDRNRVYGYTF. The DNA of the CDR3 is TGCGCCAGCAGCTCAGACAGGAATAGAGTCTATGGCTACACCTTC.

This clonotype was recorded many times. The V and J genes are TRBV9 and TRBJ2-1, with a tentative D call TRBD1 (6 bases). The V and J ends lost 3 bases and 2 bases respectively, with 18 bases between them. The CDR3 extends over 17 amino acids. The germline CDR1 and CDR2 sequences are SGDLS and YYNGEE. In DNA, the CDR3 is TGTGCCAGCAGCGCCTATTTCGGGACATCACCCTACAATGAGCAGTTCTTC. It is translated as CASSAYFGTSPYNEQFF.

This clonotype was seen repeatedly, ten times or more. The CDR3 loop is CASSGRDSPAQETQYF. The CDR3 nucleotides are TGCGCCAGCAGCGGAAGGGACAGTCCAGCGCAAGAGACCCAGTACTTC. The chain links TRBV5-1 to TRBJ2-5; 7 bases map to TRBD1. Germline V lookup: CDR1 SGHRS, CDR2 YFSETQ. After removal of 4 bases from V and 2 bases from J, the junction contained 11 bases not matched to a gene. The length of the CDR3 is 16 residues.

This clonotype has a handful of counts. The rearrangement links TRBV25-1 to TRBJ1-1; D unclear. Germline CDR1 MGHDK, CDR2 SYGVNS. V lost 5 bases and J lost 11, with 15 bases in between. The CDR3 extends over 12 amino acids. CDR3 region: CASSFGTVSAFF. The DNA of the CDR3 is TGTGCCAGCAGTTTTGGCACGGTGTCCGCTTTCTTT.

This clonotype was seen repeatedly, ten times or more. V is TRBV12-5 and J is TRBJ2-7; D possibly corresponds to TRBD2 (6 bases). CDR1 is LGHNT and CDR2 is FRNRAP in the germline V gene. The CDR3 totals 12 residues. With 7 bases removed from V and 1 base from J, the gap between germline ends came to 8 bases. The CDR3 sequence: CASDAGSYEQYF. CDR3 DNA sequence: TGTGCTAGTGATGCGGGGTCCTACGAGCAGTACTTC.

Details on this clonotype: Being one base from a much bigger clone, this may be a read error. This chain connects TRBV9 to TRBJ2-1; the D gene could be TRBD1 or TRBD2 (5 bases each). Trimming removed 0 bases at V and 4 bases at J, with 8 bases between. The CDR3 covers 14 residues. The germline gives CDR1 SGDLS, CDR2 YYNGEE. Here the CDR3 reads CASSVVGEYNEQFF. In DNA form, the CDR3 reads TGTGCCAGCAGCGTAGTGGGGGAGTACAATGAGCAGTTCTTC. Using reference TRBV9 and TRBJ2-1 for the parts outside the CDR3, the full variable domain is DSGVTQTPKHLITATGQRVTLRCSPRSGDLSVYWYQQSLDQGLQFLIQYYNGEERAKGNILERFSAQQFPDLHSELNLSSLELGDSALYFCASSVVGEYNEQFFGPGTRLTVL.

This clonotype was seen once. The rearrangement joins TRBV9 to TRBJ2-1; the match to TRBD2 covers 12 bases. CDR1 and CDR2 (germline): SGDLS, YYNGEE. The ends lost 0 bases at V and 9 bases at J; junction bases unmatched: 10. The CDR3 loop spans 17 amino acids. In nucleotides, the CDR3 is TGTGCCAGCAGCGTAGCCCCCGGACTAGCGGGGATGACTGAGCAGTTCTTC. Translation: CASSVAPGLAGMTEQFF. The full variable domain, its missing parts supplied by reference TRBV9 and TRBJ2-1, is DSGVTQTPKHLITATGQRVTLRCSPRSGDLSVYWYQQSLDQGLQFLIQYYNGEERAKGNILERFSAQQFPDLHSELNLSSLELGDSALYFCASSVAPGLAGMTEQFFGPGTRLTVL.

This clonotype appeared many times. V gene TRBV7-8 combines with J gene TRBJ2-7; 7 bases agree with TRBD2. V was pared by 1 base and J by 0 bases, with 3 bases of the junction left unmatched. The CDR3 length is 15 residues. From germline, CDR1 is SGHVS and CDR2 FQNEAQ. CDR3 sequence reads: CASSLESGNSYEQYF. The DNA for the CDR3 is TGTGCCAGCAGCTTAGAGAGCGGGAACTCCTACGAGCAGTACTTC.

This clonotype was recorded many times. V gene TRBV28 combines with J gene TRBJ2-1, with 9 nucleotides matching TRBD1. This CDR3 region has 14 residues. V trimming: 6 bases; J trimming: 3 bases; junction bases outside the gene matches: 3. Germline lookup yields CDR1 MDHEN and CDR2 SYDVKM. The CDR3 is CASRGQGYYNEQFF. CDR3 coding DNA: TGTGCCAGCAGGGGACAGGGTTACTACAATGAGCAGTTCTTC.

This clonotype was seen a handful of times. The V and J genes are TRBV7-9 and TRBJ2-7; no clear D gene. Germline CDR1 reads SEHNR; CDR2 reads FQNEAQ (reference sequence). The CDR3 is made up of 12 amino acids. The V and J ends lost 4 bases and 2 bases respectively, with 6 bases between them. CDR3 loop: CASSSHTYEQYF. The CDR3 DNA follows: TGTGCCAGCAGCTCCCACACCTACGAGCAGTACTTC.

At least ten counts were recorded for this clonotype. This rearrangement joins TRBV29-1 to TRBJ2-4; 8 bases map to TRBD2. The CDR3 covers 12 residues. With 5 bases clipped from V and 8 bases from J, the junction kept 5 bases outside the gene matches. Germline V CDR1 and CDR2: SQVTM, ANQGSEA. The chain's CDR3 is CSVRHGRDIQYF. CDR3 in DNA: TGCAGCGTTCGGCACGGGAGGGACATTCAGTACTTC.

This clonotype was observed many times. This chain joins TRBV10-3 and TRBJ2-5; no reliable D call. Trimming removed 0 bases at V and 12 bases at J, with 11 bases between. This CDR3 comprises 12 residues. The germline V gene encodes CDR1 ENHRY and CDR2 SYGVKD. CDR3 region: CAISESGVSEYF. CDR3 nucleotide sequence: TGTGCCATCAGTGAGTCTGGCGTCTCCGAGTACTTC.

This clonotype was counted ten times or more. CDR3 amino acids: CSVRRGQGEAFF. CDR3 nucleotides: TGCAGCGTTCGGAGGGGGCAAGGTGAAGCTTTCTTT. The chain uses TRBV29-1 and TRBJ1-1, with 7 bases fitting TRBD1. The CDR3 has 12 amino acids. V gave up 5 bases and J gave up 7 bases; unmatched junction bases: 7. CDR1 is SQVTM, CDR2 ANQGSEA, per germline.

This clonotype came up a few times. J is TRBJ2-7 and V is TRBV7-7, with 8 positions matching TRBD2. CDR1 is SSHAT, CDR2 FNYEAQ, per germline (reference sequence). J lost 3 bases, V lost 11 bases, and 3 bases had no gene match. This CDR3 contains 11 residues. The CDR3 protein is CALSGSYEQYF. As DNA, the CDR3 is TGTGCCCTCAGCGGGAGCTACGAGCAGTACTTC.

J is TRBJ1-1 and V is TRBV7-8; 9 bases are shared with TRBD1. This CDR3 has 16 residues. The germline gives CDR1 SGHVS, CDR2 FQNEAQ. V lost 5 bases and J lost 1; bases outside the gene matches: 8. For the CDR3, the DNA is TGTGCCAGCAGCCCTCTCCCGGGACAGGGGAACACTGAAGCTTTCTTT. Protein: CASSPLPGQGNTEAFF.

This clonotype was detected ten times or more. J is TRBJ1-1 and V is TRBV4-1; D perhaps matches TRBD1 (5 bases). This CDR3 has 14 residues. V was clipped by 6 bases and J by 1 base, with 12 bases between them. Germline CDR1 reads MGHRA; CDR2 reads YSYEKL. CDR3 bases: TGCGCCAGCAGTAACCGGACACGGAACACTGAAGCTTTCTTT. This sequence encodes CASSNRTRNTEAFF.

This clonotype was seen a handful of times. The chain has TRBV12-3 or TRBV12-4 and TRBJ2-7, with D possibly being TRBD2 (6 bases). There are 14 residues in the CDR3. With 5 bases removed from V and 4 bases from J, the gap between germline ends came to 15 bases. DNA of the CDR3: TGTGCCAGCAGTCGGGACTTGTTAGGGTACGAGCAGTACTTC. Residues: CASSRDLLGYEQYF.

The chain employs TRBV12-3 or TRBV12-4 and TRBJ2-3; D could derive from TRBD1 or TRBD2 (5 bases each). The CDR3 has 14 residues. V lost 5 bases and J lost 6, with 15 bases in between. Here the CDR3 DNA reads TGTGCCAGCAGTCCCGGGACCCACTGGGATACGCAGTATTTT. As protein: CASSPGTHWDTQYF.

This clonotype was detected many times. The chain recombines TRBV29-1 with TRBJ2-3, with 7 bases identical to TRBD1. Germline V gene sequence: CDR1 SQVTM, CDR2 ANQGSEA. CDR3 length equals 15 residues. V lost 5 bases, J lost 4 bases, and 12 bases stayed unmatched. This CDR3 reads CSVNHSGTDSDTQYF. The CDR3 region has the DNA TGCAGCGTTAACCATTCCGGGACAGACTCAGATACGCAGTATTTT.

This clonotype was observed at least ten times. The chain joins TRBV7-8 to TRBJ2-7, with 7 bases aligning to TRBD1. Losses at the gene ends were 1 base for V and 6 bases for J; bases not matched to a gene: 9. The CDR3 loop spans 15 amino acids. CDR1 is SGHVS, CDR2 FQNEAQ, per germline. This CDR3 reads CASSLGDRGVVEQYF. CDR3 coding DNA: TGTGCCAGCAGCTTAGGGGACAGAGGGGTGGTCGAGCAGTACTTC.

This clonotype was observed a few times. The rearrangement links TRBV11-3 to TRBJ1-3, with a possible D match to TRBD1 (5 bases). Germline-derived CDR1 and CDR2 are SGHNT and YENEEA. Between the trimmed V and J ends, which lost 2 bases and 1 base, there was a span of 6 bases. This CDR3 is built from 14 residues. For the CDR3, the DNA is TGTGCCAGCAGCTTATCAGGGTCTGGAAACACCATATATTTT. It is translated as CASSLSGSGNTIYF.

This clonotype occurred many times. J is TRBJ1-5 and V is TRBV20-1; D is possibly TRBD1 (5 bases). Germline-derived CDR1 and CDR2 are DFQATT and SNEGSKA (reference sequence). V was cut by 6 bases and J by 2 bases, with 11 bases left in between. The CDR3 is 13 residues long. The CDR3 region is CSARGARNQPQHF. CDR3 nucleotide sequence: TGCAGTGCCCGAGGGGCTCGCAATCAGCCCCAGCATTTT.

A word on this clonotype: This may stem from a read error, because a much larger clone lies one nucleotide away. V gene TRBV15 combines with J gene TRBJ2-2; 8 positions agree with TRBD1. CDR1 and CDR2 (germline): LNHNV, YYDKDF (reference sequence). Germline trimming cut 5 bases from V and 6 bases from J; bases unmatched to any gene: 8. This CDR3 region has 15 residues. CDR3 region: CATSPDRVSAGELFF. DNA of the CDR3: TGTGCCACCAGCCCGGACAGGGTATCGGCCGGGGAGCTGTTTTTT.

The table lists this clonotype with many counts. The chain uses TRBV7-6 and TRBJ2-7; TRBD1 matches at 9 bases. J was trimmed by 2 bases and V by 4 bases; bases with no gene match: 3. The CDR3 length is 14 residues. Germline V lookup: CDR1 SGHVS, CDR2 FNYEAQ. Here the CDR3 reads CASSSGQGTYEQYF. For the CDR3, the DNA is TGTGCCAGCAGCTCGGGACAGGGAACCTACGAGCAGTACTTC.

To note about this clonotype: Sequence at one end of the junction differs from germline and may be a read error. This sequence joins TRBV4-3 and TRBJ2-6; possibly TRBD1 for D (5 bases). The CDR3 covers 18 residues. Germline assignment: CDR1 LGHNA and CDR2 YSLEER. The CDR3 region has the DNA TGCGCCAGCAGCCAAGACGCAGGTTTTGTCTCTGGGGCCAACGTCCAGACTTTC. Translation: CASSQDAGFVSGANVQTF.

This clonotype was seen many times. This chain uses TRBV2 with TRBJ1-1; TRBD1 agrees at 8 bases. The CDR3 has 14 amino acids. Germline CDR1 reads SNHLY; CDR2 reads FYNNEI. The V segment lost 6 bases and the J segment 1 base; nucleotides outside the gene matches: 4. The CDR3 here is CASRLDRANTEAFF. CDR3 coding DNA: TGTGCCAGCAGACTGGACAGGGCGAACACTGAAGCTTTCTTT.

This clonotype has ten or more counts. CDR3 region: CASSPRTSGGSSTGELFF. The CDR3 coding sequence is TGCGCCAGCAGCCCGAGGACTAGCGGGGGCAGTAGTACCGGGGAGCTGTTTTTT. The chain combines TRBV5-1 with TRBJ2-2, with 13 nucleotides matching TRBD2. V lost 4 bases and J lost 5; bases outside the gene matches: 11. The CDR3 spans 18 residues. CDR1 and CDR2 (germline): SGHRS, YFSETQ.

The sample holds many counts of this clonotype. The chain joins TRBV5-1 to TRBJ2-7; TRBD1 agrees at 7 bases. The CDR3 is 11 residues long. The germline V gene encodes CDR1 SGHRS and CDR2 YFSETQ. With V trimmed by 7 bases and J by 2 bases, 0 bases remained unmatched. The chain's CDR3 is CASQGAYEQYF. The CDR3 nucleotides are TGCGCCAGCCAGGGGGCCTACGAGCAGTACTTC.

This clonotype has only a few counts. The chain couples TRBV7-2 to TRBJ2-5; no reliable D call. The CDR3 has 15 residues. In germline, CDR1 is SGHTA, CDR2 FQGNSA. Trimming shortened V by 1 base and J by 2 bases, and 11 bases separated the two germline ends. This CDR3 is CASSLERNTQETQYF. The CDR3, as DNA: TGTGCCAGCAGCTTAGAACGGAATACTCAAGAGACCCAGTACTTC. The whole variable domain, filled in from reference TRBV7-2 and TRBJ2-5, reads GAGVSQSPSNKVTEKGKDVELRCDPISGHTALYWYRQSLGQGLEFLIYFQGNSAPDKSGLPSDRFSAERTGGSVSTLTIQRTQQEDSAVYLCASSLERNTQETQYFGPGTRLLVL.